A single sample is the source of the 10 T cell receptor beta chains below, sequenced in a study of blood T cell repertoires in COVID-19. Only in-frame clones appear in the TCRdb table, and some are missing; sequencing was by immunoSEQ multiplex PCR. The repertoire holds about 120,000 clones, with about 83% as singletons. The material sequenced was peripheral blood. The source of these receptors is a man in his sixties with acute or convalescent COVID-19.

The chain links TRBV10-1 to TRBJ2-2, with 12 bases identical to TRBD2. The V gene's germline CDR1 is WNHNN and CDR2 SYGVQD (reference sequence). J gave up 7 bases and V 6 bases, and 3 bases lay outside the gene matches. This CDR3 contains 14 residues. CDR3 bases: TGCGCCAGCAGGCCTAGCGGGAGGGACGGGGAGCTGTTTTTT. This encodes CASRPSGRDGELFF.

V gene TRBV2 combines with J gene TRBJ2-2, with TRBD2 matching over 7 bases. The CDR3 has 14 residues. Per germline, CDR1 SNHLY and CDR2 FYNNEI. After removal of 6 bases from V and 4 bases from J, the junction contained 5 bases not matched to a gene. CDR3 sequence: CASRREQVTGELFF. Written as DNA, the CDR3 is TGTGCCAGCAGGCGGGAGCAGGTCACCGGGGAGCTGTTTTTT.

The V call is TRBV9, the J call TRBJ1-1, with a tentative D call TRBD1 (5 bases). V was shortened by 3 bases and J by 3 bases, with 18 bases between the two germline ends. This CDR3 is built from 16 residues. Germline-derived CDR1 and CDR2 are SGDLS and YYNGEE. The CDR3 DNA reads TGTGCCAGCAGCGGGGGCCAGGCCGTGTATGACACTGAAGCTTTCTTT. Its translation is CASSGGQAVYDTEAFF.

The V and J genes are TRBV7-9 and TRBJ2-3, with TRBD2 matching over 7 bases. V lost 1 base and J lost 9; bases outside the gene matches: 4. The CDR3 runs to 13 residues. In germline, CDR1 is SEHNR, CDR2 FQNEAQ (reference sequence). CDR3 DNA sequence: TGTGCCAGCAGCTTAGGGGCGGGAGACACGCAGTATTTT. This encodes CASSLGAGDTQYF.

The chain carries TRBV30 and TRBJ1-2, with 11 bases matching TRBD1. The CDR3 is 13 amino acids. The junction had 7 bases not matched to a gene; V was cut back by 4 bases and J by 9 bases. The germline gives CDR1 GTSNPN, CDR2 SVGIG (reference sequence). As DNA, the CDR3 is TGTGCCTGGACCTGGGACAGGGGGAACAGCTACACCTTC. Protein sequence: CAWTWDRGNSYTF.

The chain is built from TRBV2 and TRBJ2-7; D not resolved. Germline CDR1 is SNHLY and CDR2 is FYNNEI. The CDR3 sequence is 13 residues long. Trimming shortened V by 7 bases and J by 5 bases, and 15 bases separated the two germline ends. CDR3 residues: CASTRPRVHEQYF. Written as DNA, the CDR3 is TGTGCCAGCACGAGGCCTAGAGTCCACGAGCAGTACTTC.

This chain joins TRBV2 and TRBJ1-6, with unresolved D. CDR1 is SNHLY and CDR2 is FYNNEI in the germline V gene. Trimming pared 7 bases from V and 7 bases from J, leaving 11 bases between. The CDR3 runs to 13 residues. CDR3 sequence: CASMREENSPLHF. In DNA form, the CDR3 reads TGTGCCAGCATGCGGGAAGAAAATTCACCCCTCCACTTT.

The gene calls are TRBV9 and TRBJ1-1; maybe TRBD1 (6 bases). The germline V gene has CDR1 SGDLS and CDR2 YYNGEE. V gave up 4 bases and J gave up 6 bases, with 13 bases separating them. CDR3 length: 13 amino acids. CDR3 nucleotide sequence: TGTGCCAGCAGCCCCGGGGGGGCGGCTGAAGCTTTCTTT. Translated, it gives CASSPGGAAEAFF.

The chain carries TRBV6-5 and TRBJ1-1, with 7 bases fitting TRBD1. With V trimmed by 2 bases and J by 5 bases, 2 bases remained unmatched. Per germline, CDR1 MNHEY and CDR2 SVGAGI. The CDR3 is 13 residues long. This chain's CDR3 is CASSYPGGTEAFF. CDR3 nucleotide sequence: TGTGCCAGCAGTTACCCAGGGGGGACTGAAGCTTTCTTT.

The rearrangement uses TRBV28 and TRBJ1-2; 11 positions match TRBD1. The CDR3 runs to 15 residues. Losses at the gene ends were 3 bases for V and 8 bases for J; bases not matched to a gene: 8. CDR1 MDHEN and CDR2 SYDVKM come from the germline V gene. Here the CDR3 reads CASSFLGQGAKGYTF. The CDR3 DNA reads as TGTGCCAGCAGTTTTTTAGGACAGGGGGCGAAAGGCTACACCTTC.